These 20 T cell receptor beta chains were sequenced from one sample in a study of a mutant IDH1 vaccine in newly diagnosed glioma. These receptors have no known antigen. Generated by immunoSEQ multiplex PCR, the TCRdb table keeps only in-frame clones and is missing some. The sample holds roughly 130,000 clones, about four fifths seen once. The time point is: week 11, during vaccination. Every single dose of the vaccine, 300 ug of mutant IDH1 20-mer peptide, came with topical imiquimod. This sample comprised PBMCs, obtained from a glioma patient whose treatment included an IDH1 peptide vaccine. Receptors originate from a man between 35 and 55 years old with glioma.

The J gene is TRBJ2-5, the V gene TRBV29-1; D call uncertain. Trimming took off 4 bases at V and 0 bases at J, with 6 bases between the two ends. Germline V CDR1 and CDR2: SQVTM, ANQGSEA. The CDR3 consists of 12 residues. The DNA for the CDR3 is TGCAGCGTTGGGGTGTACCAAGAGACCCAGTACTTC. Residues: CSVGVYQETQYF.

The rearrangement joins TRBV4-2 to TRBJ2-3, with a weak D call TRBD1 (5 bases). The CDR3 is 14 residues long. Germline CDR1 LGHNA, CDR2 YNFKEQ. V was shortened by 5 bases and J by 4 bases, with 13 bases between the two germline ends. DNA of the CDR3: TGTGCCAGCAGCTCGCCAGGGAATTCAGATACGCAGTATTTT. Translated, it gives CASSSPGNSDTQYF.

J is TRBJ2-7 and V is TRBV6-1; TRBD1 is a possible D gene (6 bases). CDR1 MNHNS and CDR2 SASEGT come from the germline V gene. CDR3 size: 14 residues. Trimming took 11 bases from V and 3 from J, leaving 20 bases between them. CDR3 sequence reads: CAARRSRGLYEQYF. The DNA for the CDR3 is TGTGCCGCACGTCGTAGCAGGGGCCTCTACGAGCAGTACTTC.

The sample holds a few counts of this clone. This chain's CDR3 is CASSLAYPGDTGELFF. The CDR3 nucleotides are TGTGCCAGCAGCTTGGCCTATCCAGGGGACACCGGGGAGCTGTTTTTT. V usage is TRBV5-6 and J usage is TRBJ2-2; tentative D call: TRBD1 (6 bases). Germline CDR1 is SGHDT and CDR2 is YYEEEE. The CDR3 has 16 amino acids. Trimming removed 0 bases from V and 3 bases from J, with 12 bases in between.

For this clone: The junction does not match germline at one end; this may be a read error. CDR3 region: CARSVDIRTEAFF. The DNA for the CDR3 is TGTGCCCGGAGTGTTGATATTAGGACTGAAGCTTTCTTT. This chain links TRBV30 with TRBJ1-1; D remains ambiguous. The CDR3 spans 13 residues. Germline V gives CDR1 GTSNPN, CDR2 SVGIG (reference sequence).

The V call is TRBV27, the J call TRBJ1-2, with 7 bases lining up with TRBD1. The germline V gene has CDR1 MNHEY and CDR2 SMNVEV (reference sequence). The CDR3 runs 14 residues. V trimming: 3 bases; J trimming: 8 bases; junction bases outside the gene matches: 9. This CDR3 is CASSLGQTPLGYTF. The CDR3 DNA follows: TGTGCCAGCAGTTTGGGACAGACCCCCTTGGGCTACACCTTC.

There are a few counts of this clone. The chain carries TRBV18 and TRBJ2-7; D perhaps matches TRBD2 (6 bases). V was cut by 9 bases and J by 3 bases, with 9 bases left in between. The germline V gene has CDR1 KGHSH and CDR2 LQKENI. The CDR3 sequence is 11 residues long. In DNA form, the CDR3 reads TGTGCCAGTAGCGGAATCTACGAGCAGTACTTC. Its protein is CASSGIYEQYF.

With respect to this clone: Other DNA sequences in this specimen translate into the identical CDR3. J is TRBJ1-2 and V is TRBV6-6, with 8 bases fitting TRBD1. The trim removed 0 bases at V and 6 bases at J, leaving 3 bases unmatched. Germline-derived CDR1 and CDR2 are MNHNY and SVGAGI (reference sequence). There are 14 residues in the CDR3. In nucleotides, the CDR3 is TGTGCCAGCAGTTACTCCAGACAGGGGCATGGCTACACCTTC. This gives the protein CASSYSRQGHGYTF.

V is TRBV7-9 and J is TRBJ2-5, with 10 bases that match TRBD1. This CDR3 is built from 16 residues. V lost 5 bases, J lost 1 base, and 7 bases stayed unmatched. From germline, CDR1 is SEHNR and CDR2 FQNEAQ (reference sequence). The chain's CDR3 is CASSPGGQGFQETQYF. The CDR3, as DNA: TGTGCCAGCAGCCCCGGGGGACAGGGGTTCCAAGAGACCCAGTACTTC.

The rearrangement links TRBV6-1 to TRBJ2-5; D tentatively fits TRBD1 or TRBD2 (6 bases each). The length of the CDR3 is 14 residues. CDR1 MNHNS and CDR2 SASEGT come from the germline V gene. V gave up 4 bases and J gave up 7 bases, with 16 bases separating them. CDR3 in amino acids: CASSGTRGLGTQYF. The CDR3 region has the DNA TGTGCCAGCAGTGGCACCAGGGGACTGGGGACCCAGTACTTC.

This clone has more than one count but fewer than ten. This rearrangement joins TRBV10-3 to TRBJ1-5; D is ambiguous. Trimming removed 2 bases from V and 4 bases from J, with 3 bases in between. CDR3 length: 12 amino acids. Germline lookup yields CDR1 ENHRY and CDR2 SYGVKD. The CDR3 spells CAISEKNQPQHF. In DNA, the CDR3 is TGTGCCATCAGTGAGAAGAATCAGCCCCAGCATTTT.

This chain links TRBV4-3 with TRBJ2-7; 7 positions agree with TRBD2. The CDR3 length is 16 residues. From germline, CDR1 is LGHNA and CDR2 YSLEER. Trimming took 0 bases from V and 2 from J; bases not matched to a gene: 7. CDR3 in amino acids: CASSQEGTSDPYEQYF. In nucleotides, the CDR3 is TGCGCCAGCAGCCAAGAGGGAACTAGCGACCCCTACGAGCAGTACTTC.

In DNA, the CDR3 is TGTGCCACCCACCTAGGGGCGGGGAGGGCGAACACCGGGGAGCTGTTTTTT. Residues: CATHLGAGRANTGELFF. This chain joins TRBV19 and TRBJ2-2, with TRBD2 matching over 7 bases. This CDR3 has 17 amino acids. J was trimmed by 0 bases and V by 10 bases; bases with no gene match: 14. Per germline, CDR1 LNHDA and CDR2 SQIVND (reference sequence).

V and J are TRBV12-5 and TRBJ2-7; D uncertain. The CDR3 contains 14 residues. V dropped 1 base and J dropped 2 bases, with 9 bases sitting between them. Germline CDR1 reads LGHNT; CDR2 reads FRNRAP. As DNA, the CDR3 is TGTGCTAGTGGTTTGGGAGTTAGCACCTACGAGCAGTACTTC. Translated, it gives CASGLGVSTYEQYF.

This clone was observed a few times. The rearrangement uses TRBV29-1 and TRBJ2-3; no clear D. CDR3 length: 12 residues. With 5 bases removed from V and 2 bases from J, the gap between germline ends came to 8 bases. Germline CDR1 SQVTM, CDR2 ANQGSEA. The CDR3 nucleotides read TGCAGCGTTAGTCCGGACACAGATACGCAGTATTTT. Amino acid sequence: CSVSPDTDTQYF.

The chain is built from TRBV18 and TRBJ1-5; weak D call: TRBD1 (5 bases). V dropped 2 bases and J dropped 6 bases, with 20 bases sitting between them. Germline CDR1 KGHSH, CDR2 LQKENI. The CDR3 is 17 residues long. In nucleotides, the CDR3 is TGTGCCAGCTCACCAGACCAGGGCCTACAGGAGGGTCAGCCCCAGCATTTT. Encoded protein: CASSPDQGLQEGQPQHF.

The gene calls are TRBV15 and TRBJ1-1; the D is unclear. This CDR3 contains 11 residues. Germline V lookup: CDR1 LNHNV, CDR2 YYDKDF (reference sequence). Deletions cut 6 bases from V and 1 base from J, with 3 bases between. CDR3 protein: CATSGNTEAFF. The CDR3 DNA is TGTGCCACCAGTGGGAACACTGAAGCTTTCTTT. Looking up the rest from reference TRBV15 and TRBJ1-1 gives the full variable domain: DAMVIQNPRYQVTQFGKPVTLSCSQTLNHNVMYWYQQKSSQAPKLLFHYYDKDFNNEADTPDNFQSRRPNTSFCFLDIRSPGLGDTAMYLCATSGNTEAFFGQGTRLTVV.

The genes are TRBV29-1 and TRBJ2-1; TRBD2 matches 9 bases. This CDR3 has 16 amino acids. The germline CDR1 and CDR2 sequences are SQVTM and ANQGSEA. With V trimmed by 4 bases and J by 3 bases, 10 bases remained unmatched. For the CDR3, the DNA is TGCAGCGTTGCCCCTGCGGCGGGAGGGGTCTACAATGAGCAGTTCTTC. This codes for CSVAPAAGGVYNEQFF.

This chain joins TRBV7-8 and TRBJ2-5; TRBD2 matches 11 bases. Germline V gives CDR1 SGHVS, CDR2 FQNEAQ. J gave up 3 bases and V 1 base, and 10 bases lay outside the gene matches. The CDR3 has 18 amino acids. DNA of the CDR3: TGTGCCAGCAGCTTAGTTAGACTAGCGGGGACGGGAAAAGAGACCCAGTACTTC. It is translated as CASSLVRLAGTGKETQYF.

V is TRBV29-1 and J is TRBJ2-1; TRBD1 matches at 11 bases. With V trimmed by 6 bases and J by 10 bases, 5 bases remained unmatched. CDR1 SQVTM and CDR2 ANQGSEA come from the germline V gene. The CDR3 consists of 12 residues. The CDR3 loop reads CSVGQGVREQFF. DNA of the CDR3: TGCAGCGTGGGACAGGGGGTACGGGAGCAGTTCTTC.